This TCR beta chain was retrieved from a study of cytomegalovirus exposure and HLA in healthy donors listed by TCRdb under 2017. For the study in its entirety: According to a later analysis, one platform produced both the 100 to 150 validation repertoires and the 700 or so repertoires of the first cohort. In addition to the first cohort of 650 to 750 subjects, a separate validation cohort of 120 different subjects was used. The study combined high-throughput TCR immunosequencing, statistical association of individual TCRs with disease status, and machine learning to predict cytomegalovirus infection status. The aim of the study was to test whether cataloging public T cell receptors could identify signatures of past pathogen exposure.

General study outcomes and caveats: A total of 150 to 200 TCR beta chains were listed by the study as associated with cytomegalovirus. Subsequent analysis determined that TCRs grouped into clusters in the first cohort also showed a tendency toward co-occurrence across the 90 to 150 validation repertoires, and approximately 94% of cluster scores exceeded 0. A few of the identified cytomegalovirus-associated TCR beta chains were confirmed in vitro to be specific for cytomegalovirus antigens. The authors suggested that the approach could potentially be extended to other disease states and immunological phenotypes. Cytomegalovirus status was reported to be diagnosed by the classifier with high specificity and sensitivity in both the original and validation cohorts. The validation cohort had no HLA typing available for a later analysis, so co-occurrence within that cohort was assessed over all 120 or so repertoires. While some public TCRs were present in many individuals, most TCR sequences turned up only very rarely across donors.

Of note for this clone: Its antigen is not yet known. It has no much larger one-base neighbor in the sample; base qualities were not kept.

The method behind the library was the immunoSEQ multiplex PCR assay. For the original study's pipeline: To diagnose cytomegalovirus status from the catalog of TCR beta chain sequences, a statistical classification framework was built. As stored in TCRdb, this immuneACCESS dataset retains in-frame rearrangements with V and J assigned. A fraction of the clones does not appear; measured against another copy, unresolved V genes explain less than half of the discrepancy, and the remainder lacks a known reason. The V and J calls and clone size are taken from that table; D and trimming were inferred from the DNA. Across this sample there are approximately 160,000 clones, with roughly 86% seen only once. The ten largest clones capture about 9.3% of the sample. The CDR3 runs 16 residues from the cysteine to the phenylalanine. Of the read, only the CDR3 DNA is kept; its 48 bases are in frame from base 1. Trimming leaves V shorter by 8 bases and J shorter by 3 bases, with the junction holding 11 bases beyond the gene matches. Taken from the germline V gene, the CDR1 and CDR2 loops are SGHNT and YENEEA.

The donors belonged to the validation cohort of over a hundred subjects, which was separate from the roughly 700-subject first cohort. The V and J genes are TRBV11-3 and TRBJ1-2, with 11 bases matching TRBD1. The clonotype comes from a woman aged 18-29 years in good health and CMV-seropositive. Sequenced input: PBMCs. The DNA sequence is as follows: TGTGCCAGCTCCCAATCCGGGACAGGGGGACACTATGGCTACACCTTC. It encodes CASSQSGTGGHYGYTF.